This is a list of T cell receptor beta chains from one sample in a study of CD8 T cells in ankylosing spondylitis. TCRdb analysed the 5' RACE reads with MiXCR anew, one entry per CDR3 protein. The data hold tens of thousands of distinct CDR3 sequences, with 5.3% observed a single time. Sequencing was performed on blood, either unsorted or a sorted T cell fraction (not recorded which). Receptors originate from a male donor with ankylosing spondylitis or in good health (not recorded which). Both conserved end residues are part of each CDR3. The D gene is left open where the match is weak. Size is omitted from some rows. Given values are once, few, many or a class for expanded clones.

many,TRBD2,TRBJ2-7,14,TRBV5-1,CASSLNLAGAPNHF,TGCGCCAGCAGCTTGAACCTAGCGGGGGCCCCGAACCACTTC
many,NA,TRBJ2-7,14,TRBV3-1,CASSQGPGGDEQYF,TGTGCCAGCAGCCAAGGACCGGGTGGGGACGAGCAGTACTTC
many,NA,TRBJ2-7,14,TRBV5-1,CASSPNVGSYEQYF,TGCGCCAGCAGCCCCAACGTGGGCTCCTACGAGCAGTACTTC
few,NA,TRBJ2-7,14,TRBV7-9,CASSPAAVTYEQYF,TGTGCCAGCAGCCCGGCGGCCGTCACCTACGAGCAGTACTTC
many,NA,TRBJ1-4,15,TRBV7-8,CASSRIDSSNEKLFF,TGTGCCAGCAGCCGGATCGACAGCAGTAATGAAAAACTGTTTTTT
many,TRBD2,TRBJ2-5,16,TRBV28,CASSPRTSGGLETQYF,TGTGCCAGCAGTCCCCGGACTAGCGGGGGTTTAGAGACCCAGTACTTC
many,NA,TRBJ2-3,15,TRBV11-2,CASSLVQGFTDTQYF,TGTGCCAGCAGCTTAGTACAGGGCTTCACAGATACGCAGTATTTT
many,NA,TRBJ1-5,12,TRBV12-3/TRBV12-4,CASGNEDQPQHF,TGTGCCAGCGGTAACGAGGATCAGCCCCAGCATTTT
many,NA,TRBJ1-6,17,TRBV9,CASSPSLGPGNNSPLHF,TGTGCCAGCAGCCCCTCATTGGGACCTGGAAATAATTCACCCCTCCACTTT
many,TRBD1,TRBJ1-3,15,TRBV14,CASRATGGIGNTIYF,TGTGCCAGCAGGGCTACAGGGGGAATTGGAAACACCATATATTTT
many,TRBD1,TRBJ2-2,15,TRBV12-3/TRBV12-4,CASSRQGSGTGELFF,TGTGCCAGCAGCAGACAGGGATCTGGCACCGGGGAGCTGTTTTTT
many,NA,TRBJ2-2,16,TRBV7-2,CASSLDNRANTGELFF,TGTGCCAGCAGCTTAGATAACAGAGCGAACACCGGGGAGCTGTTTTTT
many,NA,TRBJ2-1,14,TRBV12-3/TRBV12-4,CASTPGNPPNEQFF,TGTGCCAGTACCCCAGGGAACCCTCCCAATGAGCAGTTCTTC
few,NA,TRBJ2-2,13,TRBV14,CASLERDTGELFF,TGTGCCAGCCTAGAGCGGGACACCGGGGAGCTGTTTTTT
many,NA,TRBJ2-5,13,TRBV27,CASSFTGAETQYF,TGTGCCAGCAGTTTTACCGGGGCGGAGACCCAGTACTTC
NA,NA,TRBJ1-6,17,TRBV7-2,CASSLVGRSSYNSPLHF,TGTGCCAGCAGCTTAGTTGGAAGGAGCTCCTATAATTCACCCCTCCACTTT
many,NA,TRBJ1-1,15,TRBV5-1,CASSLIAGGSYLAFF,TGCGCCAGCAGCTTGATAGCTGGCGGCAGCTACCTTGCTTTCTTT
many,NA,TRBJ1-2,12,TRBV29-1,CSVDSYLYGYTF,TGCAGCGTTGATAGCTATCTCTATGGCTACACCTTC
many,NA,TRBJ1-4,14,TRBV15,CATSSDRVSRKLFF,TGTGCCACCAGCAGTGACCGAGTTTCACGAAAACTGTTTTTT
many,TRBD2,TRBJ2-2,16,TRBV20-1,CSARGGSGGLTGELFF,TGCAGTGCTAGAGGTGGCAGCGGGGGACTCACCGGGGAGCTGTTTTTT
many,NA,TRBJ1-4,14,TRBV4-3,CASSQDPGDGKLFF,TGCGCCAGCAGCCAAGATCCGGGGGACGGAAAACTGTTTTTT
NA,NA,TRBJ2-7,12,TRBV7-2,CASSRNSYEQYF,TGTGCCAGCAGCCGCAACTCCTACGAGCAGTACTTC
many,TRBD1,TRBJ2-7,16,TRBV6-5,CASSFRWGQSHYEQYF,TGTGCCAGCAGTTTTCGATGGGGACAGAGTCACTACGAGCAGTACTTC
many,NA,TRBJ1-1,17,TRBV5-5,CASSFGLKDTKNTEAFF,TGTGCCAGCAGCTTCGGGTTGAAGGACACCAAGAACACTGAAGCTTTCTTT
many,TRBD2,TRBJ2-1,15,TRBV12-3/TRBV12-4,CASSVGLAGNNEQFF,TGTGCCAGCAGTGTTGGACTAGCGGGCAACAATGAGCAGTTCTTC
many,TRBD1,TRBJ2-2,17,TRBV3-1,CASSLRDRGSGTGELFF,TGTGCCAGCAGTCTCCGGGACAGGGGATCGGGCACCGGGGAGCTGTTTTTT
many,TRBD1,TRBJ1-1,14,TRBV6-2/TRBV6-3,CASSRTGGETEAFF,TGTGCCAGCAGTCGGACAGGGGGAGAGACTGAAGCTTTCTTT
many,TRBD1,TRBJ2-3,18,TRBV27,CASSLRGTGLDLTDTQYF,TGTGCCAGCAGCCTCCGCGGGACAGGGCTTGATCTCACAGATACGCAGTATTTT
many,TRBD1,TRBJ1-5,14,TRBV5-6,CASSGGQGGQPQHF,TGTGCCAGCAGCGGGGGGCAGGGGGGTCAGCCCCAGCATTTT
NA,TRBD2,TRBJ2-2,16,TRBV7-9,CASSAWTSGGSGELFF,TGTGCCAGCAGCGCCTGGACTAGCGGGGGCAGCGGGGAGCTGTTTTTT